The source of this T cell receptor (beta chain) is a study of blood T cell repertoires in COVID-19 (dated by TCRdb to the early 2020s). General notes on the study: Collaborator samples came from the United States, Italy and Spain and covered acute and convalescent phases of COVID-19. The material from the prospective study consisted of cDNA or gDNA derived from T cells, B-cell-depleted T cells, or PBMCs. Deeply sampled blood TCRbeta repertoires from subjects exposed to, actively infected with, or recovered from COVID-19 were included in the dataset. A freely available public database, intended as a resource for researchers studying the immune response to SARS-CoV-2, is where the repertoires were released. Samples came from the ongoing ImmuneRACE study (first 160 participants) plus 1,254 subjects from 6 global collaborators. The sample metadata nearly always contained a de-identified subject ID, COVID-19 status, age in years and sex. HLA class I and class II types, where available, came from metadata supplied by the sample provider rather than from assay-based typing.

In the case of this clone: What this receptor recognizes is not known. Per-nucleotide qualities are absent, and no much larger clonotype sits a single base away.

The paper's findings and limits, for the study overall: The amount of clinical and demographic metadata varied by source and participant and was provided uncurated.

Its CDR3 holds 14 amino acids, cysteine through phenylalanine. Only CDR3 DNA remains: 42 bases, in frame from the first base. Relative to germline, V is missing 5 bases and J is missing 6 bases, with 10 bases of the junction outside any gene match. Sequences MNHEY (CDR1) and SVGAGI (CDR2) are obtained from the germline V gene. TCRbeta CDR3 regions were amplified from genomic DNA by means of the immunoSEQ Assay, a bias-controlled multiplex PCR. The authors' pipeline ran thus. The number of nucleated cells in each sample was estimated by amplification of reference gene primers within the assay. Sequence reads were collapsed and filtered to measure the absolute abundance of every unique TCRbeta CDR3 rearrangement. For each sample, productive Simpson clonality was calculated by taking the square root of Simpson's diversity index across productive rearrangements. This immuneACCESS table, as held by TCRdb, lists in-frame sequences with V and J called but not all clones. Of the missing ones, under half trace to an unresolved V gene in checked studies; the others have no known cause. The DNA gave D and trimming, while V, J and clone size come from that table. This sample holds about 200,000 clones; around 84% were observed only once. The ten largest make up over 15% of the sample.

Participants in the prospective study were enrolled through a virtual design, were aged about 18 to 90 years, and lived in roughly 24 United States geographic areas. To assign participants to cohorts, the prospective study relied on clinical history that participants themselves reported in a screening survey and a study questionnaire. ImmuneRACE Cohort 3 recovered participants were defined by two consecutive negative NP/OP PCR tests, healthcare professional clearance, or symptom resolution. Each participant in the prospective study had whole blood, serum and a nasopharyngeal or oropharyngeal swab collected by mobile phlebotomists. Additional blood draws and questionnaires over an approximately two-month period could optionally be provided by prospective study participants. Blood samples from the prospective study were shipped frozen or at room temperature prior to DNA extraction.

Source material: PBMCs or T cells enriched from blood (not recorded which). This chain is built from TRBV6-5 and TRBJ2-7, with 7 middle bases fitting TRBD2. The clonotype was recovered from a man aged 40-49 years who had recovered from COVID-19. The DNA is TGTGCCAGCAGTCCCCTCGGACTAGTTGGCGAGCAGTACTTC. The resulting protein is CASSPLGLVGEQYF.